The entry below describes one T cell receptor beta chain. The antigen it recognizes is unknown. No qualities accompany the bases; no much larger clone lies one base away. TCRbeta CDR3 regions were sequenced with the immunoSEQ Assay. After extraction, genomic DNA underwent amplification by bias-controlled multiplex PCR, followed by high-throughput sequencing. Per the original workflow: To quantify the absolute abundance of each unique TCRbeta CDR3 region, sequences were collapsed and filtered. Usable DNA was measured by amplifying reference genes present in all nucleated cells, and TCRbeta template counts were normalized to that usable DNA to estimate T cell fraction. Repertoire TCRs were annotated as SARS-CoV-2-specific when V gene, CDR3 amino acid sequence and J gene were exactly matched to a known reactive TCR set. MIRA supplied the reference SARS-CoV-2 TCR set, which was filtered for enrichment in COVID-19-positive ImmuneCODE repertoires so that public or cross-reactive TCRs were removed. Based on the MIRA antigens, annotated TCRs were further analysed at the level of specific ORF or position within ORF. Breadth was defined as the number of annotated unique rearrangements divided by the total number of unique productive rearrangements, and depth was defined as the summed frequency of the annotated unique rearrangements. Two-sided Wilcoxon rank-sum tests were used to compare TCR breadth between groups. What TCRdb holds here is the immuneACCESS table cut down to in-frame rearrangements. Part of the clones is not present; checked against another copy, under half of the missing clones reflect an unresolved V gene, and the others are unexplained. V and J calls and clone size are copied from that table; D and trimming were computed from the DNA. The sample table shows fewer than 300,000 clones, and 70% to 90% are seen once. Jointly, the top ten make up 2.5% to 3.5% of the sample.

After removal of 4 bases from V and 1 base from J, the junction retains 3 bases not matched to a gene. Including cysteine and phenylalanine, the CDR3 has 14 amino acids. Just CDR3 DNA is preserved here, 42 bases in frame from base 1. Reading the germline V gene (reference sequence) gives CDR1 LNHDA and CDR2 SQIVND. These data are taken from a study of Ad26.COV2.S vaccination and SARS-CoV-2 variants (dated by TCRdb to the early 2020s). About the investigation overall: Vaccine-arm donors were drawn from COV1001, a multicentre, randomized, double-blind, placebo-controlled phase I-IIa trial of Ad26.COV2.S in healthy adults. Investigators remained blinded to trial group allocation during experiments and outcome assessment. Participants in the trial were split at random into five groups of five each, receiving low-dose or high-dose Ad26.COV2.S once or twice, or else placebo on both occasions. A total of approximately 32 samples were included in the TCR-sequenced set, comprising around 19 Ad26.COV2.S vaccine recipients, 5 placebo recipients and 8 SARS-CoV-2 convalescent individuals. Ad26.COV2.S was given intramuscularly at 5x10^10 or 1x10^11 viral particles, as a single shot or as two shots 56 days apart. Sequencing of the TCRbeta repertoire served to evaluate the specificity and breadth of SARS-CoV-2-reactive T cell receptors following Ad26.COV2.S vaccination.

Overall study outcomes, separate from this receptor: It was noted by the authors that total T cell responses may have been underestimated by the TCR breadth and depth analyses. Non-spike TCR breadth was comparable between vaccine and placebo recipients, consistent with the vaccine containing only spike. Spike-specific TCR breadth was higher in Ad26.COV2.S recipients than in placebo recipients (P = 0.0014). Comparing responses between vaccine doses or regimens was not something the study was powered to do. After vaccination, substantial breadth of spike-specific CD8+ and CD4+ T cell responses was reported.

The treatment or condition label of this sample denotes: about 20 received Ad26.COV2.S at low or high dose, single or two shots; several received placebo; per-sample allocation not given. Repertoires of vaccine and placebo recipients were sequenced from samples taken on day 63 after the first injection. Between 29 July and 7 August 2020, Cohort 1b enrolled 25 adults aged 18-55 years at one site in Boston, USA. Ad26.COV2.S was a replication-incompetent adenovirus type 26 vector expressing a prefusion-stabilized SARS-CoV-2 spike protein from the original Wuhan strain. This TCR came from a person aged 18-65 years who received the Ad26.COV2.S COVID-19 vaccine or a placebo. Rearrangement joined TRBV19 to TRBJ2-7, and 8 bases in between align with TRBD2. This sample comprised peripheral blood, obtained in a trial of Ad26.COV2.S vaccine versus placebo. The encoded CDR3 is CASSTSGSSYEQYF. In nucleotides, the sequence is TGTGCCAGTAGTACTAGCGGGTCATCCTACGAGCAGTACTTC. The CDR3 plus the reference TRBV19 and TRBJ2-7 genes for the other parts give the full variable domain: DGGITQSPKYLFRKEGQNVTLSCEQNLNHDAMYWYRQDPGQGLRLIYYSQIVNDFQKGDIAEGYSVSREKKESFPLTVTSAQKNPTAFYLCASSTSGSSYEQYFGPGTRLTVT.